Described below is a single T cell receptor (beta chain) sequence and its context. Its matching antigen is unknown. Germline V CDR1 and CDR2: LNHNV, YYDKDF (reference sequence). Deletions cut 0 bases from V and 5 bases from J, with 16 bases between. The CDR3 runs 16 residues. The patients chosen for sequencing had shown expansion of CD8+CD57+ cells (detected by flow cytometry). The patients all had a severe acquired aplastic anemia diagnosis. The source of the sample is a study of CD8+CD57+ T cells in acquired aplastic anemia. Notes on the study in general: Patients were compared with controls for CD8+ Simpson's diversity, and no significant difference emerged.

Genomic DNA provided the template from which TCR beta VDJ and CDR3 profiles were obtained. TCRdb ran MiXCR on the reads and lists one entry per CDR3 protein. Of about 160,000 distinct CDR3 sequences in the sample, roughly 50% were seen once. Material: sorted CD4+, CD8+, or CD8+CD57+ T cells (not recorded which) from PBMCs. The origin of this receptor is a human donor with aplastic anemia. The chain is built from TRBV15 and TRBJ1-1; maybe TRBD1 (6 bases). CDR3 coding DNA: TGTGCCACCAGCAGAGACTTACAGGGTGGGTTGACTGAAGCTTTCTTT. It specifies CATSRDLQGGLTEAFF.